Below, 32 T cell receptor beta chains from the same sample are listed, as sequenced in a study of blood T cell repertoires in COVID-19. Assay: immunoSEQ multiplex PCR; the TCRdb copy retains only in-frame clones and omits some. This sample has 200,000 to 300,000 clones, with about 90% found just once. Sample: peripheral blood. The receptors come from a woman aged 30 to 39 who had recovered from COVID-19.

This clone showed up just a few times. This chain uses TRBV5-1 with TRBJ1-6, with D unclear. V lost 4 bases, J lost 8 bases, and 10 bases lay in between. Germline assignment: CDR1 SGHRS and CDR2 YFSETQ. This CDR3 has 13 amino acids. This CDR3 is CASSVKQDSPLHF. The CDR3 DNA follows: TGCGCCAGCAGCGTTAAACAAGATTCACCCCTCCACTTT.

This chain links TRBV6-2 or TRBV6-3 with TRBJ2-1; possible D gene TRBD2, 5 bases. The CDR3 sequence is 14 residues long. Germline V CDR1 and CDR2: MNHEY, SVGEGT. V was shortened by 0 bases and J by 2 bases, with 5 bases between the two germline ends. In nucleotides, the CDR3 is TGTGCCAGCAGTTACTCAGCGGCCTACAATGAGCAGTTCTTC. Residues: CASSYSAAYNEQFF.

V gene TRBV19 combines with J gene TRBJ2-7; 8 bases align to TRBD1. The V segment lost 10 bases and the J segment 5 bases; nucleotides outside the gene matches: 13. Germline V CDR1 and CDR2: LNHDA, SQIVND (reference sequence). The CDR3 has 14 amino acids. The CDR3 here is CATSSGQGVHEQYF. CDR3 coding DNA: TGTGCCACATCCTCCGGACAGGGAGTGCACGAGCAGTACTTC.

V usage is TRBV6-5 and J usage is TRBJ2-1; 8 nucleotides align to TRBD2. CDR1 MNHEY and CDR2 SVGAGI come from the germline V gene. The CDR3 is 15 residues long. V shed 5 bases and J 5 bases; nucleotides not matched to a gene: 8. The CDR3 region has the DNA TGTGCCAGCAGTATCCGACGGGGGGGAAACAATGAGCAGTTCTTC. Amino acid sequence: CASSIRRGGNNEQFF.

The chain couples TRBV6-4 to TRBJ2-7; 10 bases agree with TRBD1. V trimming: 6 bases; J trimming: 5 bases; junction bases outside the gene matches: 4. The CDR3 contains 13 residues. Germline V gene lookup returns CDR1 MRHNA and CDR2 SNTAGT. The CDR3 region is CASRRQGAHEQYF. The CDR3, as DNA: TGTGCCAGCAGGCGACAGGGGGCTCACGAGCAGTACTTC.

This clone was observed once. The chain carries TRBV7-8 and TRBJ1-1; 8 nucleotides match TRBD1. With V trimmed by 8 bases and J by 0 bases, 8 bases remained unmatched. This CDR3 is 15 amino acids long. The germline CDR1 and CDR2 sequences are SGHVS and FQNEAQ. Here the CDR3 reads CASGLDRVMNTEAFF. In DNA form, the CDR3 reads TGTGCCAGCGGGTTGGACAGGGTGATGAACACTGAAGCTTTCTTT.

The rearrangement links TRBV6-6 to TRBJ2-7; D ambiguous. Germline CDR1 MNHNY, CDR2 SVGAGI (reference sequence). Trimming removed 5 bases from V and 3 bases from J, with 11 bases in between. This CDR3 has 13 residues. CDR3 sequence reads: CASSDTAHYEQYF. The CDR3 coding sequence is TGTGCCAGCAGTGACACAGCCCACTACGAGCAGTACTTC.

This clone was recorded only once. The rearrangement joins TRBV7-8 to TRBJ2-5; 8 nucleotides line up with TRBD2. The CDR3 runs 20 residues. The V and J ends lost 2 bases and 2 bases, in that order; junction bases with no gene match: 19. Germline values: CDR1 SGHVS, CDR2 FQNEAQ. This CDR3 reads CASSLSPPYGGVNRQETQYF. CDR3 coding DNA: TGTGCCAGCAGCTTATCCCCCCCCTACGGGGGGGTCAACAGGCAAGAGACCCAGTACTTC.

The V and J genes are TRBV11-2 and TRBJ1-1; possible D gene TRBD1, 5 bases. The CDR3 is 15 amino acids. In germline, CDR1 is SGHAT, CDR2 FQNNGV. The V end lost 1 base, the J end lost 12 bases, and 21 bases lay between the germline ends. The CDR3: CASSLATPGLSGTFF. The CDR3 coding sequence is TGTGCCAGCAGCTTAGCAACTCCGGGACTTAGTGGGACTTTCTTT.

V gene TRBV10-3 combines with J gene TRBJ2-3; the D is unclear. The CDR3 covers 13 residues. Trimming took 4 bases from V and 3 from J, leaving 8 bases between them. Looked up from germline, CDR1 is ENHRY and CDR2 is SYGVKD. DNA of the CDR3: TGTGCCATCAGTGGATCTAATACAGATACGCAGTATTTT. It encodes CAISGSNTDTQYF.

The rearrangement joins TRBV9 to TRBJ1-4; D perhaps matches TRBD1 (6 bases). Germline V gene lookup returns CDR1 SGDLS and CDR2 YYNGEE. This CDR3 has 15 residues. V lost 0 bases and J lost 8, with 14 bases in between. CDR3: CASSVGQGYGEKLFF. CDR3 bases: TGTGCCAGCAGCGTAGGTCAGGGGTACGGAGAAAAACTGTTTTTT.

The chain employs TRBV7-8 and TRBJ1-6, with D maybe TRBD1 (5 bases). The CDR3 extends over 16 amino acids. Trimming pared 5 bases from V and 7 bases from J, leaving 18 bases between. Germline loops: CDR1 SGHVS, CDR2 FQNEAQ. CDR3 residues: CASSPRFGHENSPLHF. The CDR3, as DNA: TGTGCCAGCAGCCCCCGGTTCGGACATGAAAATTCACCCCTCCACTTT.

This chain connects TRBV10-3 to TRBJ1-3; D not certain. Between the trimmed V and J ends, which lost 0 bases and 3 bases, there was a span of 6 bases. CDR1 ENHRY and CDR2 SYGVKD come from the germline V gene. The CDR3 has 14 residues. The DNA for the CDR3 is TGTGCCATCAGTGAGTCTGTCGGTGGAAACACCATATATTTT. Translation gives CAISESVGGNTIYF.

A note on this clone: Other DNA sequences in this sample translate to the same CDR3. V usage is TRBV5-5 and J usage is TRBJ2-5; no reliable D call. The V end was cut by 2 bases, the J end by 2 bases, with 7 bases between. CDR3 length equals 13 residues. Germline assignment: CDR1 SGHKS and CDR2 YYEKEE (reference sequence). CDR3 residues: CASSFGRQETQYF. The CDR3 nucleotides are TGTGCCAGCAGCTTTGGCAGGCAAGAGACCCAGTACTTC.

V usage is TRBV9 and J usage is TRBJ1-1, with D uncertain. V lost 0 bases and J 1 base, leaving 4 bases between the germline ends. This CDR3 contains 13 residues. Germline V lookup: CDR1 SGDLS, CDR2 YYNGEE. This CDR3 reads CASSVERNTEAFF. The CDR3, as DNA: TGTGCCAGCAGCGTAGAGCGGAACACTGAAGCTTTCTTT.

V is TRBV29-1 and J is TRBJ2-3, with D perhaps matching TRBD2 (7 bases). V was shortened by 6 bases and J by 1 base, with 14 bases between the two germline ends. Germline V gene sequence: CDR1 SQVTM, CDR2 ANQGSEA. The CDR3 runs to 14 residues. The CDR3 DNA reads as TGCAGCGTCGACCTAGGGGGGGGCACAGATACGCAGTATTTT. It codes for CSVDLGGGTDTQYF.

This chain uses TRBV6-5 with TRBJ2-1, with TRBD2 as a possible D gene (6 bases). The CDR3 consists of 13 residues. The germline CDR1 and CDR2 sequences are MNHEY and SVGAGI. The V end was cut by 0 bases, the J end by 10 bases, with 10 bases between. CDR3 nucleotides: TGTGCCAGCAGTTACTCGACTAGTGACGAGCAGTTCTTC. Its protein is CASSYSTSDEQFF.

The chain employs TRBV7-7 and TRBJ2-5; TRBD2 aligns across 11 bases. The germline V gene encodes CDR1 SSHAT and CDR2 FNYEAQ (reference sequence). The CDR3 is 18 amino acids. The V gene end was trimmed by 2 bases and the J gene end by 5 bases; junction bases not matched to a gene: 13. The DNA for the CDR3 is TGTGCCAGCAGCTTAACCCTGACTAGCGGGGAGGCCATTGAGACCCAGTACTTC. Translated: CASSLTLTSGEAIETQYF.

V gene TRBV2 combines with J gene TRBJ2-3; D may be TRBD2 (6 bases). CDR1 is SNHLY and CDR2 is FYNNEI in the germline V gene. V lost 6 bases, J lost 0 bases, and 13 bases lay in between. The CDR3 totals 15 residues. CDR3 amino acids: CASSRDFLSTDTQYF. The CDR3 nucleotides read TGTGCCAGCAGCCGGGACTTTCTCAGCACAGATACGCAGTATTTT.

CDR3: CASRWGGAGEQYF. The CDR3 DNA reads TGTGCCAGTAGGTGGGGGGGGGCGGGCGAGCAGTACTTC. The gene calls are TRBV19 and TRBJ2-7; a weak D match, TRBD2 (7 bases). Germline values: CDR1 LNHDA, CDR2 SQIVND (reference sequence). CDR3 length: 13 amino acids. V lost 6 bases and J 6 bases, leaving 15 bases between the germline ends.

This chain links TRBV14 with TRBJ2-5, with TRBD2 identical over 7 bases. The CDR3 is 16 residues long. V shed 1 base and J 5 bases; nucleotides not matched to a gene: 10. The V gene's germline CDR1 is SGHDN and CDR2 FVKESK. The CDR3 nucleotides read TGTGCCAGCAGCCAAGGCGTAACCCGGGGGGTGGAGACCCAGTACTTC. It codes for CASSQGVTRGVETQYF.

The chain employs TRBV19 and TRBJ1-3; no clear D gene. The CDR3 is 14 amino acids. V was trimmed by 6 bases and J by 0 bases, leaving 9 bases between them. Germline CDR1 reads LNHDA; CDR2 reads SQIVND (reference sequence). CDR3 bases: TGTGCCAGTAGCCTAATTAGCTCTGGAAACACCATATATTTT. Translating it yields CASSLISSGNTIYF.

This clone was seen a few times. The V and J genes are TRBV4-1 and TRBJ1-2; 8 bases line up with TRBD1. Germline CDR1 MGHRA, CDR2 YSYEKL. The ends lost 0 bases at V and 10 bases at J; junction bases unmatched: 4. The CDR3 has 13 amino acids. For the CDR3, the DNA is TGCGCCAGCAGCCAAGAACGACAGGGGATCTACACCTTC. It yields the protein CASSQERQGIYTF.

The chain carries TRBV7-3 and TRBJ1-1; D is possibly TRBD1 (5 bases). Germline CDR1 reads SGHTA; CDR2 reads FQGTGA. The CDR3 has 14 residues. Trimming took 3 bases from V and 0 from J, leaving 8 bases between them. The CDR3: CASSLEGLNTEAFF. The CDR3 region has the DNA TGTGCCAGCAGCTTGGAGGGGTTGAACACTGAAGCTTTCTTT.

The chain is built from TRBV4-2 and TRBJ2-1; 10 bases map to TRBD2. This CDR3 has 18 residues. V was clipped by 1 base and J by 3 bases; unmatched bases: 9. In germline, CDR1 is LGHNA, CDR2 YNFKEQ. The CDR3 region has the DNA TGTGCCAGCAGCCAAGTATCTAGCGGGGGAGACTTCTACAATGAGCAGTTCTTC. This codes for CASSQVSSGGDFYNEQFF.

The CDR3 loop reads CASSARDKAFF. DNA for the CDR3: TGTGCCAGCAGTGCCAGGGACAAAGCTTTCTTT. J is TRBJ1-1 and V is TRBV12-3 or TRBV12-4; perhaps TRBD1 as D (6 bases). The CDR3 length is 11 residues. V was pared by 5 bases and J by 9 bases, with 10 bases between.

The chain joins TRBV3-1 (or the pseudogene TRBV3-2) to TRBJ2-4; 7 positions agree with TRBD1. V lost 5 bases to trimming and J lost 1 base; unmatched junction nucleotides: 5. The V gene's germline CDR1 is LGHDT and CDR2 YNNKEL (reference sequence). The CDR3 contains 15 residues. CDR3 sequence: CASSKTGKAKNIQYF. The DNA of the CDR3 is TGTGCCAGCAGCAAGACAGGGAAGGCCAAAAACATTCAGTACTTC.

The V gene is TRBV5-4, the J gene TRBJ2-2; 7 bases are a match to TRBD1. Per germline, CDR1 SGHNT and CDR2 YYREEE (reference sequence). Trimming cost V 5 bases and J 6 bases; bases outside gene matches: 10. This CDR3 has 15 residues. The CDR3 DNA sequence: TGTGCCAGCAGAAGACAGGGCTCAGGGTCCGGGGAGCTGTTTTTT. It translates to CASRRQGSGSGELFF.

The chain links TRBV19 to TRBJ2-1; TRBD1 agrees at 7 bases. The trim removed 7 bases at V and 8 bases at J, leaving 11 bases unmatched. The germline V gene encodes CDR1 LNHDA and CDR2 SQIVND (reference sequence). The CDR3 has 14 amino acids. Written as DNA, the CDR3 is TGTGCCAGTAACAACAGGGGCCTTCCCGATGAGCAGTTCTTC. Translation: CASNNRGLPDEQFF.

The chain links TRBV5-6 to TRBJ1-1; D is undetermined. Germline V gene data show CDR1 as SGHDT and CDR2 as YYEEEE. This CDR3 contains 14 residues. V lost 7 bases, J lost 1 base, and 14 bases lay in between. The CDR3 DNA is TGTGCCAGCTCCACCGGCCGGGGGAACACTGAAGCTTTCTTT. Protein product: CASSTGRGNTEAFF. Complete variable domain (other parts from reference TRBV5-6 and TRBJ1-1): DAGVTQSPTHLIKTRGQQVTLRCSPKSGHDTVSWYQQALGQGPQFIFQYYEEEERQRGNFPDRFSGHQFPNYSSELNVNALLLGDSALYLCASSTGRGNTEAFFGQGTRLTVV.

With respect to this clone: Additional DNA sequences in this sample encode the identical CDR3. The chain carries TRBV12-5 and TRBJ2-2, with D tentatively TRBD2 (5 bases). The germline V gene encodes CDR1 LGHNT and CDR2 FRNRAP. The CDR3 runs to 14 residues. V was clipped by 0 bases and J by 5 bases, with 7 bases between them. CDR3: CASGLVRGTGELFF. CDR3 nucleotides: TGTGCTAGTGGTTTGGTACGGGGTACCGGGGAGCTGTTTTTT.

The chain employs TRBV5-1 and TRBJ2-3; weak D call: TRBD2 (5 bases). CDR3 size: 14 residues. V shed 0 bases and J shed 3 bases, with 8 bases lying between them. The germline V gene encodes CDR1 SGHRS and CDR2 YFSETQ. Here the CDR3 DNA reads TGCGCCAGCAGCTTGGCGAGCGGAACAGATACGCAGTATTTT. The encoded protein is CASSLASGTDTQYF.